This TCR beta chain is drawn from a study of CD8+CD57+ T cells in acquired aplastic anemia. Flow cytometry had shown expanded CD8+CD57+ cells in the patients chosen for sequencing. Therapy had not been given to patients before blood sampling. In its sample, this clonotype was seen many times. Its cognate antigen is unknown. Regarding the study as a whole: Both patients and controls carried the same twenty-nine CD8+ CDR3 sequences. Researchers reported that CD8+ Simpson's diversity was not significantly different in patients versus controls.

TCR beta VDJ and CDR3 were profiled, and genomic DNA was the template. MiXCR, applied by TCRdb to the reads, yields one record per CDR3 protein. The repertoire holds about 98,000 distinct CDR3 sequences, with around 68% as singletons. The sequence derives from a human donor with aplastic anemia. Sequenced sample: sorted CD4+, CD8+, or CD8+CD57+ T cells (not recorded which) from PBMCs.

CDR3 in amino acids: CASSYSQGPYEQYF. The CDR3 DNA is TGTGCCAGCAGTTACTCACAGGGCCCCTACGAGCAGTACTTC. The gene calls are TRBV6-5 and TRBJ2-7; D possibly corresponds to TRBD1 (6 bases). V was trimmed by 0 bases and J by 2 bases, leaving 8 bases between them. Germline CDR1 MNHEY, CDR2 SVGAGI. This CDR3 spans 14 amino acids.